This T cell receptor (beta chain) was captured by sequencing in a study of blood T cell repertoires in COVID-19. As for the study in general: Acute and convalescent COVID-19 samples came from the United States, Italy and Spain. From T cells, B-cell-depleted T cells, or PBMCs came the material, which was cDNA or gDNA.

Trimming removed 0 bases at V and 6 bases at J, with 8 bases between. The CDR3 runs 14 residues. Germline V gives CDR1 ENHRY, CDR2 SYGVKD. In the original workflow: Quantification of nucleated cells was approximated via reference gene primer amplification. The protocol was immunoSEQ multiplex PCR, while the TCRdb copy is restricted to in-frame clones and leaves out a portion. V and J calls and clone size follow that table, whereas D and trimming were derived from the DNA. There are about 220,000 clones in the sample; around 82% occur only once, and roughly 2.3% lies in the top ten. The V call is TRBV10-3, the J call TRBJ2-2; D not resolved. Sequenced material: peripheral blood. The clonotype comes from an older woman with acute or convalescent COVID-19. CDR3 DNA: TGTGCCATCAGTGAGTCAGCCCGGGCCGGGGAGCTGTTTTTT. This codes for CAISESARAGELFF.